The T cell receptor (beta chain) described here comes from a study of CD8 T cells in ankylosing spondylitis. Study observations and caveats: Clones tied to disease were said to be significantly enriched in matched ankylosing spondylitis synovial fluid. A TCR beta motif of about 8 highly homologous variants appeared characteristic of ankylosing spondylitis blood. Both synovial fluid and blood in reactive arthritis had previously been reported to carry some motif variants.

The V gene lost 4 bases and the J gene lost 4 bases, with 7 bases spanning the gap. Germline loops: CDR1 SEHNR, CDR2 FQNEAQ (reference sequence). The CDR3 totals 12 residues. A quantitative 5'-RACE method, one with molecular barcodes, was used to make TCR beta libraries. Each CDR3 protein is one row after TCRdb ran MiXCR on the 5' RACE reads. The sample has more than 500,000 distinct CDR3 sequences; about 5.4% are singletons. This clonotype was seen at least ten times. Its specificity is not known. This clonotype was sampled from a male donor with ankylosing spondylitis. Sequencing was done on a sample of blood, either unsorted or a sorted T cell fraction (not recorded which). This rearrangement joins TRBV7-9 to TRBJ2-5; D call uncertain. The CDR3 is CASSSGLETQYF. For the CDR3, the DNA is TGTGCCAGCAGCTCGGGCCTAGAGACCCAGTACTTC.